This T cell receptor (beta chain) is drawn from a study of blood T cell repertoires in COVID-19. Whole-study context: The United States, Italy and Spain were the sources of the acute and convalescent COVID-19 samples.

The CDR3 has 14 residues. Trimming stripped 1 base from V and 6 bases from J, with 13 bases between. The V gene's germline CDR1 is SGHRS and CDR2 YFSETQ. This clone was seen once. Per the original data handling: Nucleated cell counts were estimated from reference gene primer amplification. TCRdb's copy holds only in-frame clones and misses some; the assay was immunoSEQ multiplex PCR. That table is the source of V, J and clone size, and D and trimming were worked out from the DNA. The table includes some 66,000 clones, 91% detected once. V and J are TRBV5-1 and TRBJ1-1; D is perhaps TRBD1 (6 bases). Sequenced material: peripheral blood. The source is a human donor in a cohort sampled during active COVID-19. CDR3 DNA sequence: TGCGCCAGCAGCTTGACAGGGATTACGGCTGAAGCTTTCTTT. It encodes CASSLTGITAEAFF.